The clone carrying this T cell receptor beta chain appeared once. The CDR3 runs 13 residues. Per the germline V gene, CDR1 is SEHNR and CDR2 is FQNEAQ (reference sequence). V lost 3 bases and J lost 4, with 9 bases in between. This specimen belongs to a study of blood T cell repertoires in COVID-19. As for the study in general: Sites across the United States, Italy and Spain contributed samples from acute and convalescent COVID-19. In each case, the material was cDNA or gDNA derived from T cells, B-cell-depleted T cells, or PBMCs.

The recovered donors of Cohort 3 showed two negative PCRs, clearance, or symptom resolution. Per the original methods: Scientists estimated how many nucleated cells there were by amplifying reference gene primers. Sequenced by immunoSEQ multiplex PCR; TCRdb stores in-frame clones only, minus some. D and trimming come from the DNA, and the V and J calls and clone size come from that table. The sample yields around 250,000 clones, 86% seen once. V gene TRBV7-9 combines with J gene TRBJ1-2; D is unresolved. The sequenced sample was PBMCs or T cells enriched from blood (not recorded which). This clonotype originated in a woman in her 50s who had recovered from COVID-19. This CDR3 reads CASSFAVRYGYTF. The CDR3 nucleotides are TGTGCCAGCAGCTTCGCAGTCCGCTATGGCTACACCTTC. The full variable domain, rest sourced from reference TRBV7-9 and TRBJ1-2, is DTGVSQNPRHKITKRGQNVTFRCDPISEHNRLYWYRQTLGQGPEFLTYFQNEAQLEKSRLLSDRFSAERPKGSFSTLEIQRTEQGDSAMYLCASSFAVRYGYTFGSGTRLTVV.